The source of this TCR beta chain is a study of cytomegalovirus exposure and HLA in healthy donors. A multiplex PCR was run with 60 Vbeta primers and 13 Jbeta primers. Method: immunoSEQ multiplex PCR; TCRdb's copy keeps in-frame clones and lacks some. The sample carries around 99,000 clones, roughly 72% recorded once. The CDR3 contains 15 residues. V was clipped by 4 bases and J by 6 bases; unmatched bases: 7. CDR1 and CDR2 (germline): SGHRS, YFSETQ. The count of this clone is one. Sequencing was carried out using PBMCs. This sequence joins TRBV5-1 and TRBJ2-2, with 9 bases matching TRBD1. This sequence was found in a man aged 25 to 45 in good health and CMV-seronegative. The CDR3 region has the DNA TGCGCCAGCAGCGAAGGACAGGGGTCAGCCGGGGAGCTGTTTTTT. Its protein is CASSEGQGSAGELFF.